The 14 T cell receptor beta chains below come from one sample, sequenced in a study of blood T cell repertoires in COVID-19. Profiling relied on immunoSEQ multiplex PCR, and the TCRdb table lists in-frame clones only, not all of them. The sample has roughly 230,000 clones, about 80% seen once. Material: peripheral blood. The source of these receptors is a man aged 45-60 years with active or convalescent COVID-19.

The chain recombines TRBV7-9 with TRBJ1-1, with TRBD1 identical over 9 bases. Germline V gives CDR1 SEHNR, CDR2 FQNEAQ (reference sequence). This CDR3 region has 18 residues. Trimming at V came to 2 bases and at J to 3 bases, leaving 13 bases not matched to a gene. CDR3 amino acids: CASSLRLGQGGRYTEAFF. Here the CDR3 DNA reads TGTGCCAGCAGCTTAAGGCTGGGACAGGGTGGAAGGTACACTGAAGCTTTCTTT.

The rearrangement links TRBV19 to TRBJ2-2, with 7 bases that match TRBD2. The length of the CDR3 is 16 residues. The junction had 14 bases not matched to a gene; V was cut back by 9 bases and J by 4 bases. Germline V gives CDR1 LNHDA, CDR2 SQIVND (reference sequence). The CDR3 nucleotides read TGTGCCAGCGGTCCCGGGGGGTTGGGGACCACCGGGGAGCTGTTTTTT. This sequence encodes CASGPGGLGTTGELFF.

V and J are TRBV30 and TRBJ1-3; D not certain. The CDR3 spans 11 residues. Germline V gene lookup returns CDR1 GTSNPN and CDR2 SVGIG (reference sequence). The V end lost 2 bases, the J end lost 8 bases, and 7 bases lay between the germline ends. CDR3 sequence (DNA): TGTGCCTGGAGTTTAACGGACACCATATATTTT. Its protein product is CAWSLTDTIYF.

V usage is TRBV4-3 and J usage is TRBJ1-6, with a possible D match to TRBD1 (6 bases). The CDR3 contains 15 residues. In germline, CDR1 is LGHNA, CDR2 YSLEER. V lost 3 bases, J lost 7 bases, and 13 bases lay in between. DNA for the CDR3: TGCGCCAGCAGCCAGGGACACGGGGGGAATTCACCCCTCCACTTT. This translates into CASSQGHGGNSPLHF.

This rearrangement joins TRBV9 to TRBJ2-1; TRBD1 agrees at 10 bases. The germline V gene encodes CDR1 SGDLS and CDR2 YYNGEE. The trim removed 1 base at V and 3 bases at J, leaving 7 bases unmatched. This CDR3 has 17 amino acids. In DNA, the CDR3 is TGTGCCAGCAGCGTATCCAACCGGGACAGGGGCTACAATGAGCAGTTCTTC. As protein: CASSVSNRDRGYNEQFF.

V and J are TRBV4-2 and TRBJ2-3; tentative D call: TRBD1 (6 bases). The CDR3 extends over 15 amino acids. V dropped 1 base and J dropped 6 bases, with 14 bases sitting between them. Germline CDR1 LGHNA, CDR2 YNFKEQ. CDR3 DNA sequence: TGTGCCAGCAGCCAAGCGGCTAGCCAGGGGGATACGCAGTATTTT. Translation: CASSQAASQGDTQYF.

The chain links TRBV6-6 to TRBJ2-1; 8 positions agree with TRBD2. This CDR3 contains 16 residues. Trimming cost V 6 bases and J 7 bases; bases outside gene matches: 14. Germline assignment: CDR1 MNHNY and CDR2 SVGAGI (reference sequence). The CDR3 sequence: CASSSGGLPSLNEQFF. CDR3 nucleotide sequence: TGTGCCAGCAGCTCGGGAGGGCTACCCAGTCTGAATGAGCAGTTCTTC.

This clone was seen only a few times. The chain uses TRBV30 and TRBJ1-2; TRBD1 agrees at 7 bases. J gave up 4 bases and V 3 bases, and 8 bases lay outside the gene matches. Per the germline V gene, CDR1 is GTSNPN and CDR2 is SVGIG (reference sequence). The CDR3 loop spans 14 amino acids. The CDR3 nucleotides are TGTGCCTGGAGACCACAGGGGACACCCTATGGCTACACCTTC. Translated: CAWRPQGTPYGYTF.

This chain uses TRBV19 with TRBJ1-5, with TRBD1 matching over 8 bases. The CDR3 length is 15 residues. From germline, CDR1 is LNHDA and CDR2 SQIVND (reference sequence). With 6 bases clipped from V and 1 base from J, the junction kept 5 bases outside the gene matches. CDR3: CASRTGGSSNQPQHF. CDR3 sequence (DNA): TGTGCCAGTAGAACAGGGGGATCGAGCAATCAGCCCCAGCATTTT.

This clone occurred once. The chain joins TRBV30 to TRBJ1-1; TRBD1 matches at 7 bases. The CDR3 has 12 amino acids. Germline V gives CDR1 GTSNPN, CDR2 SVGIG (reference sequence). V shed 8 bases and J 4 bases; nucleotides not matched to a gene: 7. Here the CDR3 DNA reads TGTGCCCTAAAGGGACAGCCCACTGAAGCTTTCTTT. Translation: CALKGQPTEAFF.

The V and J genes are TRBV7-2 and TRBJ2-3; the D gene is possibly TRBD2 (5 bases). The CDR3 spans 13 residues. With 1 base removed from V and 6 bases from J, the gap between germline ends came to 8 bases. Germline V CDR1 and CDR2: SGHTA, FQGNSA. The CDR3 reads CASSLVARDTQYF. CDR3 bases: TGTGCCAGCAGCTTAGTAGCGAGGGATACGCAGTATTTT. Together with reference TRBV7-2 and TRBJ2-3, the CDR3 gives the full variable domain: GAGVSQSPSNKVTEKGKDVELRCDPISGHTALYWYRQSLGQGLEFLIYFQGNSAPDKSGLPSDRFSAERTGGSVSTLTIQRTQQEDSAVYLCASSLVARDTQYFGPGTRLTVL.

The chain has TRBV7-2 and TRBJ1-2; D is perhaps TRBD1 (6 bases). CDR1 is SGHTA and CDR2 is FQGNSA in the germline V gene. Trimming cost V 2 bases and J 2 bases, with 15 bases left between them. The CDR3 covers 16 residues. This CDR3 is CASSLIGTQRNYGYTF. The CDR3 DNA reads as TGTGCCAGCAGCTTAATCGGGACACAAAGAAACTATGGCTACACCTTC.

Concerning this clone itself: The junction departs from germline at one end; a sequencing error may be responsible. This sample also contains other DNA sequences that code for the same CDR3. The genes are TRBV10-3 and TRBJ2-7; TRBD1 might be the D (6 bases). The CDR3 extends over 16 amino acids. Germline-derived CDR1 and CDR2 are ENHRY and SYGVKD. CDR3 sequence: CAISEPTGTIPYEQYF. The CDR3 DNA reads TGTGCCATTAGTGAGCCGACAGGCACGATTCCCTACGAGCAGTACTTC.

V gene TRBV7-9 combines with J gene TRBJ2-3; 7 bases are shared with TRBD2. CDR1 and CDR2 from the germline V gene are SEHNR and FQNEAQ (reference sequence). The J segment lost 2 bases and the V segment lost 8 bases, leaving 13 bases of the junction unmatched. The CDR3 has 16 residues. In nucleotides, the CDR3 is TGTGCCAGCGCACCCCGGGGGGTGGGTCACACAGATACGCAGTATTTT. Translation gives CASAPRGVGHTDTQYF.